This paragraph covers one TCR beta chain sequence. The antigen is not known. The data were obtained in a study of cytomegalovirus exposure and HLA in healthy donors. Study context: The study placed less than 90% of its 398 genotyped donors in the Caucasian-associated ancestry cluster.

PCR primers comprised 60 Vbeta and 13 Jbeta primers. Sequenced by immunoSEQ multiplex PCR; TCRdb stores in-frame clones only, minus some. Of approximately 130,000 clones listed, more than 70% are singletons. Study observations and caveats: Rarity marked most TCR sequences, yet some public TCRs occurred in many donors. The only immune exposure information that was available was CMV serostatus.

The donors were healthy bone marrow donors. CDR1 is MNHEY, CDR2 SVGAGI, per germline. This CDR3 region has 15 residues. J gave up 4 bases and V 6 bases, and 11 bases lay outside the gene matches. Sequenced: PBMCs. V gene TRBV6-5 combines with J gene TRBJ1-1; the match to TRBD1 covers 7 bases. This clonotype originated in a woman aged 25 to 45 in good health and CMV-seropositive. CDR3 nucleotides: TGTGCCAGCAGGCCCAAACAGGGGTGGGGCACTGAAGCTTTCTTT. Translation: CASRPKQGWGTEAFF.